These T cell receptor beta chains were read from a single sample in a study of neurological immune-mediated disorders. One entry per CDR3 protein, called by TCRdb with MiXCR from the 5' RACE reads. The profile shows some 15,000 distinct CDR3 sequences, about 9.4% of them singletons. The sequenced sample was PBMCs. Receptors were obtained from a woman in her 40s in good health. The CDR3 runs from the conserved cysteine through the conserved F or W. The D gene is left open where the match is weak. A row's size may be missing; if present it is once, few, many or a size class.

v_call	cdr3_length	clone_size	j_call	d_call	cdr3_aa	cdr3_nt
TRBV6-5	14	-	TRBJ2-5	TRBD1	CASRQQGAGETQYF	TGTGCCAGCAGACAACAGGGGGCCGGGGAGACCCAGTACTTC
TRBV28	18	medium-sized	TRBJ2-1	-	CASTPVLGGRPPYNEQFF	TGTGCCAGCACCCCCGTCCTCGGAGGGCGACCCCCCTACAATGAGCAGTTCTTC
TRBV7-2	14	many	TRBJ1-4	-	CASSLGGGKEKLFF	TGTGCCAGCAGCTTAGGGGGAGGAAAAGAAAAACTGTTTTTT
TRBV3-1	14	many	TRBJ1-1	-	CASSQMDGNTEAFF	TGTGCCAGCAGCCAAATGGACGGGAACACTGAAGCTTTCTTT
TRBV7-9	17	many	TRBJ2-1	TRBD2	CASSFLPTGGIADEQFF	TGTGCCAGCAGCTTCCTACCCACGGGGGGGATAGCAGATGAGCAGTTCTTC
TRBV6-1	12	many	TRBJ1-1	-	CASSLERGEAFF	TGTGCCAGCAGTCTTGAAAGAGGTGAAGCTTTCTTT
TRBV7-8	16	many	TRBJ1-5	TRBD1	CASSPSPTGLGQPQHF	TGTGCCAGCAGCCCTTCCCCGACAGGGTTGGGACAGCCCCAGCATTTT
TRBV5-1	15	many	TRBJ2-7	TRBD1	CASSSYRDRRYEQYF	TGCGCCAGCAGCTCCTACCGGGACAGGCGCTACGAGCAGTACTTC
TRBV27	14	many	TRBJ1-4	TRBD1	CASSKRQGNEKLFF	TGTGCCAGCAGCAAACGACAGGGGAATGAAAAACTGTTTTTT
TRBV20-1	17	many	TRBJ2-5	TRBD2	CSAPTSGGSRRGETQYF	TGCAGTGCTCCGACTAGCGGGGGGTCCCGCCGGGGAGAGACCCAGTACTTC
TRBV7-2	15	-	TRBJ2-3	-	CASSSAWDLTDTQYF	TGTGCCAGCAGCTCTGCTTGGGACCTCACAGATACGCAGTATTTT
TRBV6-2/TRBV6-3	11	many	TRBJ1-1	-	CASRSGPEAFF	TGTGCCAGCAGGTCGGGGCCTGAAGCTTTCTTT
TRBV11-2	14	many	TRBJ1-2	-	CASSYQGFDYGYTF	TGTGCCAGCAGCTACCAGGGATTCGACTATGGCTACACCTTC
TRBV4-3	16	-	TRBJ2-2	TRBD2	CASSQESSGLTGELFF	TGCGCCAGCAGCCAAGAATCTAGCGGACTCACCGGGGAGCTGTTTTTT
TRBV6-1	15	many	TRBJ1-1	-	CASSEASGDNTEAFF	TGTGCCAGCAGTGAAGCGTCCGGGGATAACACTGAAGCTTTCTTT
TRBV20-1	13	many	TRBJ2-7	-	CSASDRSSYEQYF	TGCAGTGCTAGTGACCGGAGCTCCTACGAGCAGTACTTC
TRBV20-1	13	many	TRBJ2-5	-	CSALSPTRQTQYF	TGCAGTGCTCTTAGCCCCACACGACAGACCCAGTACTTC
TRBV30	14	few	TRBJ1-2	-	CAWSPLGGNYGYTF	TGTGCCTGGAGTCCCTTGGGGGGGAACTATGGCTACACCTTC
TRBV5-1	12	many	TRBJ2-5	-	CASSFDKETQYF	TGCGCCAGCAGCTTCGACAAAGAGACCCAGTACTTC
TRBV7-9	14	-	TRBJ2-1	TRBD2	CAILLGGGPGEQFF	TGTGCCATTTTACTGGGGGGAGGGCCCGGAGAGCAGTTCTTC
TRBV30	15	many	TRBJ2-3	TRBD2	CAWIHQRGSTDTQYF	TGTGCCTGGATTCACCAGCGGGGGAGCACAGATACGCAGTATTTT
TRBV11-2	14	many	TRBJ2-1	TRBD2	CASSFPGGGNEQFF	TGTGCCAGCAGCTTCCCGGGGGGGGGCAATGAGCAGTTCTTC
TRBV5-6	16	many	TRBJ2-1	-	CASSLDPGGTYNEQFF	TGTGCCAGCAGCTTGGACCCAGGGGGGACCTACAATGAGCAGTTCTTC
TRBV20-1	16	many	TRBJ1-6	TRBD1	CSARDDRGQQWSPLHF	TGCAGTGCTAGAGACGACAGGGGGCAACAGTGGTCACCCCTCCACTTT
TRBV5-1	14	many	TRBJ2-1	TRBD2	CASRTSGRYNEQFF	TGCGCCAGCCGAACTAGCGGGAGGTACAATGAGCAGTTCTTC
TRBV3-1	14	many	TRBJ2-1	TRBD2	CASSRQRGSNEQFF	TGTGCCAGCAGCCGCCAGCGGGGGTCGAATGAGCAGTTCTTC
TRBV20-1	14	medium-sized	TRBJ2-1	TRBD1	CSASAVDRGNEQFF	TGCAGTGCTAGTGCTGTCGACAGGGGCAATGAGCAGTTCTTC
TRBV24-1	13	many	TRBJ2-7	-	CATSDGGGYEQYF	TGTGCCACCAGTGATGGCGGCGGTTACGAGCAGTACTTC
TRBV27	17	many	TRBJ2-1	TRBD2	CASSSARGSGRGGEQFF	TGTGCCAGCAGTTCGGCCCGGGGTAGCGGGAGGGGTGGTGAGCAGTTCTTC
TRBV6-5	14	-	TRBJ2-7	TRBD1	CASRPGQGSYEQYF	TGTGCCAGCAGACCGGGACAGGGCTCCTACGAGCAGTACTTC
TRBV20-1	17	many	TRBJ1-3	-	CSARPLNGGLGGNTIYF	TGCAGTGCTAGACCACTGAACGGGGGCTTAGGTGGAAACACCATATATTTT
TRBV11-2	13	many	TRBJ2-5	-	CASSAQGSETQYF	TGTGCCAGCAGCGCCCAGGGGTCAGAGACCCAGTACTTC
TRBV5-5	14	many	TRBJ1-1	-	CASSLVGSVTEAFF	TGTGCCAGCAGCTTGGTAGGATCCGTCACTGAAGCTTTCTTT
TRBV4-1	12	many	TRBJ2-3	-	CASSQVGYTQYF	TGCGCCAGCAGCCAAGTGGGATATACGCAGTATTTT
TRBV20-1	13	-	TRBJ1-1	-	CSARGGTDTEAFF	TGCAGTGCTAGGGGGGGAACGGACACTGAAGCTTTCTTT
TRBV6-4	13	few	TRBJ2-3	-	CASSDGSTDTQYF	TGTGCCAGCAGTGACGGGAGCACAGATACGCAGTATTTT
TRBV5-1	13	many	TRBJ2-7	-	CASSNAALREQYF	TGCGCCAGCAGCAACGCAGCCCTCCGGGAGCAGTACTTC
TRBV11-1	15	-	TRBJ2-1	TRBD2	CASSSGTSDFNEQFF	TGTGCCAGCAGCTCCGGGACTAGCGATTTCAATGAGCAGTTCTTC
TRBV5-5	15	many	TRBJ2-3	TRBD2	CASRRETSWADTQYF	TGTGCCAGCAGGCGAGAGACTAGCTGGGCAGATACGCAGTATTTT
TRBV5-1	15	many	TRBJ1-1	TRBD1	CASSRDRTMNTEAFF	TGCGCCAGCAGCCGGGACAGGACCATGAACACTGAAGCTTTCTTT
TRBV3-1	17	many	TRBJ2-5	-	CASAGSLAEASLGTQYF	TGTGCCAGCGCAGGTTCCCTGGCGGAGGCTTCGCTGGGGACCCAGTACTTC
TRBV6-5	17	many	TRBJ2-3	TRBD1	CASSQIIRDRGPDTQYF	TGTGCCAGCAGTCAGATCATCCGGGACAGGGGCCCAGATACGCAGTATTTT